These 21 T cell receptor beta chains were all obtained from the same sample, sequenced in a study of T-cell memory formation after mild COVID-19. TCRdb used MiXCR to reprocess the 5' RACE reads, holding one entry per CDR3 protein. The sample holds roughly 160,000 distinct CDR3 sequences, roughly 12% seen once. The sequencing input was PBMCs or a T cell subset sorted from them (not recorded which). These receptors were obtained from a man aged 18 to 30 who had mild COVID-19 (a few samples of this study predate the infection). Cell type and time point are not known.

The chain combines TRBV12-3 or TRBV12-4 with TRBJ2-3; D not certain. Trimming took 2 bases from V and 4 from J, leaving 7 bases between them. The CDR3 consists of 13 residues. CDR3 DNA sequence: TGTGCCAGCAGTTTATATCGGGCAGATACGCAGTATTTT. Translated, it gives CASSLYRADTQYF.

The chain is built from TRBV7-9 and TRBJ2-7; D possibly uses TRBD1 or TRBD2 (5 bases each). Between the trimmed V and J ends, which lost 2 bases and 0 bases, there was a span of 14 bases. CDR1 and CDR2 from the germline V gene are SEHNR and FQNEAQ (reference sequence). The CDR3 is 16 residues long. The CDR3 bases are TGTGCCAGCAGCTTATGGTCCGGGGACCGCTCCTACGAGCAGTACTTC. It yields the protein CASSLWSGDRSYEQYF.

This chain uses TRBV28 with TRBJ1-5, with a weak D call TRBD1 (5 bases). Germline-derived CDR1 and CDR2 are MDHEN and SYDVKM. V was shortened by 4 bases and J by 5 bases, with 9 bases between the two germline ends. The CDR3 sequence is 13 residues long. CDR3 in DNA: TGTGCCAGCAGTTCAGGGCAGTATCAGCCCCAGCATTTT. Encoded protein: CASSSGQYQPQHF.

This clonotype was counted a few times. The CDR3 sequence is CASSDSYNQPQHF. CDR3 nucleotide sequence: TGCGCCAGCAGCGACAGTTACAATCAGCCCCAGCATTTT. This chain uses TRBV4-1 with TRBJ1-5; D perhaps matches TRBD1 (5 bases). The CDR3 is made up of 13 amino acids. CDR1 is MGHRA and CDR2 is YSYEKL in the germline V gene. Trimming removed 5 bases at V and 3 bases at J, with 8 bases between.

This clonotype was observed a handful of times. The V and J genes are TRBV12-3 or TRBV12-4 and TRBJ1-2; 9 bases map to TRBD1. The V segment lost 3 bases and the J segment 6 bases; nucleotides outside the gene matches: 8. This CDR3 is built from 15 residues. The DNA of the CDR3 is TGTGCCAGCAGTTTTCACGGACAGGGGATGAATGGCTACACCTTC. Encoded protein: CASSFHGQGMNGYTF.

The V gene is TRBV12-3 or TRBV12-4, the J gene TRBJ2-2; no reliable D call. V was shortened by 2 bases and J by 6 bases, with 10 bases between the two germline ends. The CDR3 length is 14 residues. CDR3 amino acids: CASSLNGFAGELFF. The CDR3 DNA is TGTGCCAGCAGTTTAAATGGGTTCGCCGGGGAGCTGTTTTTT.

In this sample, this clonotype turned up many times. CDR3 DNA sequence: TGTGCCAGCAGCTTCCCAAACTATGGCTACACCTTC. Translating it yields CASSFPNYGYTF. The V gene is TRBV7-9, the J gene TRBJ1-2; D is unresolved. Trimming took off 3 bases at V and 2 bases at J, with 4 bases between the two ends. Germline CDR1 and CDR2: SEHNR and FQNEAQ (reference sequence). This CDR3 region has 12 residues.

This clonotype was counted a few times. The V and J genes are TRBV7-2 and TRBJ2-4; D assignment may be TRBD1 or TRBD2 (5 bases each). This CDR3 contains 14 residues. Germline V gene data show CDR1 as SGHTA and CDR2 as FQGNSA. Trimming pared 5 bases from V and 5 bases from J, leaving 13 bases between. CDR3 DNA sequence: TGTGCCAGCAGCCGCGGAGGCAGGGAAAACATTCAGTACTTC. This translates into CASSRGGRENIQYF.

This clonotype was observed a handful of times. The chain employs TRBV15 and TRBJ1-1; 7 nucleotides agree with TRBD1. Losses at the gene ends were 1 base for V and 5 bases for J; bases not matched to a gene: 7. From germline, CDR1 is LNHNV and CDR2 YYDKDF (reference sequence). CDR3 length: 15 residues. For the CDR3, the DNA is TGTGCCACCAGCAGAGTTCCGACAGGGCGTACTGAAGCTTTCTTT. Residues: CATSRVPTGRTEAFF.

This clonotype has at least ten counts. The chain recombines TRBV20-1 with TRBJ2-1; D gene unclear. This CDR3 is built from 12 residues. The germline V gene encodes CDR1 DFQATT and CDR2 SNEGSKA (reference sequence). V lost 3 bases and J 8 bases, leaving 11 bases between the germline ends. CDR3 sequence reads: CSASPLWDEQFF. CDR3 DNA: TGCAGTGCTAGCCCGTTATGGGATGAGCAGTTCTTC.

This clonotype was counted a few times. CDR3 protein: CSARRPLYRGFEKLFF. The CDR3 DNA sequence: TGCAGTGCTAGGCGCCCCCTTTACAGGGGGTTTGAAAAACTGTTTTTT. The V and J genes are TRBV20-1 and TRBJ1-4; TRBD1 agrees at 8 bases. The CDR3 loop spans 16 amino acids. The V gene's germline CDR1 is DFQATT and CDR2 SNEGSKA (reference sequence). V trimming: 3 bases; J trimming: 7 bases; junction bases outside the gene matches: 13.

This clonotype was found a few times. The CDR3 loop is CASRVYTDTQYF. Here the CDR3 DNA reads TGTGCCAGCAGGGTGTACACAGATACGCAGTATTTT. The gene calls are TRBV2 and TRBJ2-3; D gene unclear. CDR3 length: 12 amino acids. The germline V and J ends were trimmed by 6 bases and 2 bases, with 6 bases remaining between them. Germline CDR1 SNHLY, CDR2 FYNNEI.

This clonotype was seen a few times. This chain links TRBV20-1 with TRBJ1-1; the match to TRBD1 covers 7 bases. This CDR3 is built from 14 residues. Germline assignment: CDR1 DFQATT and CDR2 SNEGSKA (reference sequence). The V segment lost 3 bases and the J segment 1 base; nucleotides outside the gene matches: 5. The chain's CDR3 is CSASPQGPNTEAFF. CDR3 coding DNA: TGCAGTGCTAGCCCACAGGGGCCGAACACTGAAGCTTTCTTT.

The chain employs TRBV20-1 and TRBJ2-3; perhaps TRBD1 as D (6 bases). The CDR3 is 13 amino acids. Trimming removed 6 bases from V and 0 bases from J, with 10 bases in between. Germline CDR1 DFQATT, CDR2 SNEGSKA (reference sequence). The CDR3 region has the DNA TGCAGTGCCGTGGGGGCTAGCACAGATACGCAGTATTTT. It translates to CSAVGASTDTQYF.

The J gene is TRBJ1-1, the V gene TRBV4-2; D uncertain. CDR1 is LGHNA, CDR2 YNFKEQ, per germline. This CDR3 region has 14 residues. V was shortened by 3 bases and J by 7 bases, with 15 bases between the two germline ends. The CDR3 region has the DNA TGTGCCAGCAGCCAGGAAGGAGGCCCTGGTGAAGCTTTCTTT. Translated, it gives CASSQEGGPGEAFF.

V gene TRBV11-2 combines with J gene TRBJ1-2; perhaps TRBD1 as D (6 bases). CDR1 is SGHAT, CDR2 FQNNGV, per germline. The V end was cut by 6 bases, the J end by 0 bases, with 11 bases between. This CDR3 comprises 14 residues. For the CDR3, the DNA is TGTGCCAGCAGTACAGGGCCTCCTAACTATGGCTACACCTTC. This codes for CASSTGPPNYGYTF. Supplemented by reference TRBV11-2 and TRBJ1-2, the full variable domain reads EAGVAQSPRYKIIEKRQSVAFWCNPISGHATLYWYQQILGQGPKLLIQFQNNGVVDDSQLPKDRFSAERLKGVDSTLKIQPAKLEDSAVYLCASSTGPPNYGYTFGSGTRLTVV.

This clonotype was seen repeatedly, ten times or more. V usage is TRBV4-3 and J usage is TRBJ1-2; D perhaps matches TRBD1 (6 bases). Germline V gives CDR1 LGHNA, CDR2 YSLEER. The CDR3 is 15 amino acids. Trimming took off 0 bases at V and 8 bases at J, with 16 bases between the two ends. In DNA, the CDR3 is TGCGCCAGCAGCCAAGATGGGACACATATGGGCGGCTACACCTTC. Its protein is CASSQDGTHMGGYTF.

This clonotype occurred a few times. This CDR3 is CASSYERGGNTGELFF. CDR3 in DNA: TGTGCCAGCAGTTACGAGCGGGGGGGGAACACCGGGGAGCTGTTTTTT. The chain couples TRBV6-2 or TRBV6-3 to TRBJ2-2, with 10 bases fitting TRBD2. Germline-derived CDR1 and CDR2 are MNHEY and SVGEGT. CDR3 length: 16 residues. The ends lost 2 bases at V and 1 base at J; junction bases unmatched: 1.

This clonotype has only a few counts. The chain recombines TRBV4-1 with TRBJ2-7; no clear D. CDR1 MGHRA and CDR2 YSYEKL come from the germline V gene. The CDR3 runs 15 residues. V was pared by 2 bases and J by 2 bases, with 13 bases between. The CDR3 DNA is TGCGCCAGCAGCCAAACTTTCGGGCAAACCTACGAGCAGTACGTC. The encoded protein is CASSQTFGQTYEQYV.

The table lists this clonotype with many counts. The chain has TRBV7-2 and TRBJ1-5, with D uncertain. This CDR3 comprises 13 residues. Trimming pared 3 bases from V and 3 bases from J, leaving 6 bases between. Germline assignment: CDR1 SGHTA and CDR2 FQGNSA. In nucleotides, the CDR3 is TGTGCCAGCAGCTTCGCCCTCAATCAGCCCCAGCATTTT. It translates to CASSFALNQPQHF.

This clonotype was picked up a small number of times. The chain couples TRBV4-3 to TRBJ2-3; TRBD2 matches at 9 bases. CDR1 and CDR2 (germline): LGHNA, YSLEER. Unmatched junction bases numbered 9, after V lost 1 base and J lost 4 bases. This CDR3 is built from 17 residues. Here the CDR3 reads CASSQAFSSGVPDTQYF. CDR3 nucleotide sequence: TGCGCCAGCAGCCAAGCTTTTTCTAGCGGGGTCCCAGATACGCAGTATTTT.